This T cell receptor (beta chain) was sequenced during a study of T cells in women clearing cervical HPV infection (dated by TCRdb to about 2018). For the wider study: Cases were some 24 women with histologically confirmed HPV16-related CIN3 or worse, including a couple of invasive cancers. The roughly 23 controls were women who cleared a single incident HPV16 infection within 12 months without developing precancer or cancer. Blood from cases was collected at the visit where the lesion was first found, while blood from controls was collected once the infection could no longer be detected. Among cases, blood sampling came a median of approximately 150 days after lesion detection, with an interquartile range of about 80 to 220 days. HLA typing was available for only a few women, so HLA type could not be excluded as a confounder. An exploratory proof-of-principle case-control study, nested within the Guanacaste HPV Natural History Study in Costa Rica, was conducted to compare TCR repertoires across cervical HPV16 outcomes. Cases were matched to controls by age within five years and by the year the sample was collected. Cases had a median age of about 34 years compared with 37 to 40 for controls, and baseline characteristics showed no significant differences between the groups. In the parent cohort, roughly 10,000 women aged 18 or older were enrolled in Guanacaste, Costa Rica, during about 1992 to 1994 and were followed for seven years. Quality controls consisted of five blinded duplicates per group, for a total of roughly 60 samples made up of approximately 50 participants and about ten replicates. Summary of the overall study and its limitations: Lower TRBV6-7 relative abundance was observed in cases than in controls (around 0.1% versus 0.15%; Bonferroni P = 0.0008). The cross-sectional design could not show whether associations preceded infection or resulted from it; effector/memory subsets and HPV-specific T cells were not isolated. By combining richness with V gene abundances, random forest classifiers separated cases from controls with an estimated AUC of around 0.8. Across sequencing depths, CIN3+ cases showed significantly higher TCR repertoire richness than controls, but evenness did not differ between the groups. Because the number of T cells per sample was unknown, the richness differences could reflect varying T-cell content rather than repertoire biology.

Using the immunoSEQ assay, multiplex PCR amplified TCR beta CDR3 regions from an average of approximately 1,200 ng of genomic DNA per sample. To correct primer bias, the assay used a complete synthetic TCR repertoire to set an amplification baseline. The amplicons were sequenced on the Illumina platform. As for the authors' bioinformatics: Sequences were error-corrected by clustering with frequency ratios and a modified nearest-neighbor algorithm and were then analyzed in the immunoSEQ Analyzer with IMGT gene definitions. At each rarefaction depth, TCR richness and evenness were averaged over 20 rarefaction repeats, and samples with fewer sequences than the depth were excluded. V, D and J gene relative abundances were compared between groups with Wilcoxon rank sum tests, applying FDR correction. In the blinded duplicates, the intraclass correlation was 95.6% for TCR richness and averaged about 80% across 65 to 75 gene segments. TCRdb mirrors the immuneACCESS table, restricted to in-frame sequences. Some clones are absent from its copies; in checked studies, under half trace to an unresolved V gene, and the reason for the others is unknown. The D gene and trimming were derived from the DNA, and the V and J assignments and clone size from that table. The sample's records list 30,000 to 45,000 clones. About 1.7% of the sample goes to the ten largest clones.

The CDR1 and CDR2 encoded by the germline V gene (reference sequence) are LNHDA and SQIVND. Inclusive of the bounding cysteine and phenylalanine, the CDR3 is 15 residues long. The CDR3 was read in part: 36 bases, with the frame set at base 1. V and J are truncated by 5 bases and 1 base respectively, leaving an intervening sequence of 12 bases. For this clone: There is no known antigen for this receptor. The read comes to an end 3 residues before the CDR3 does, leaving the germline J gene to fill in the end.

Every participant had a single incident cervical HPV16 infection, and prevalent HPV16 infections were excluded. Cervical HPV DNA was detected by MY09/MY11 PCR and genotyped by dot-blot hybridization. About 14 mL of heparinized blood were centrifuged, and the buffy coat was split into aliquots, frozen at -30 degrees C, and then kept at -80 degrees C. QIAGEN kits were used to extract genomic DNA from buffy coat specimens. The sequence links TRBV19 to TRBJ1-5; the D region possibly corresponds to TRBD1 (6 bases align). The sequenced sample consisted of blood buffy coat. The sequence derives from a woman between 18 and 75 years old with a cervical HPV16 infection that either progressed to CIN3+ or cleared (not recorded which). The CDR3 bases that were read are TGTGCCAGTAGTCCAGGCACAGGGAGCAATCAGCCC. Its protein is CASSPGTGSNQP. In full, the CDR3 reads CASSPGTGSNQPQHF.